Listed below are T cell receptor beta chains from one sample, sequenced in a study of CD8 T cells in Susac syndrome. TCRdb re-called the immunoSEQ multiplex PCR reads with MiXCR, one entry per CDR3 protein. The sample carries 200,000 to 250,000 distinct CDR3 sequences, roughly 90% recorded once. Input material: CD8+ T cells from PBMCs. The origin of the receptors is a human donor with multiple sclerosis. The CDR3 runs from the conserved cysteine through the conserved F or W. The D gene is left open where the match is weak. A row's size may be missing; if present it is once, few, many or a size class.

size: -; D: -; V: TRBV19; J: TRBJ1-5; CDR3: CASSIALGGSQPQHF; DNA: TGTGCCAGTAGTATAGCCCTCGGGGGGTCCCAGCCCCAGCATTTT
size: -; D: -; V: TRBV20-1; J: TRBJ1-1; CDR3: CSARGLGEAFF; DNA: TGCAGTGCTAGAGGGCTGGGTGAAGCTTTCTTT
size: -; D: -; V: TRBV27; J: TRBJ1-4; CDR3: CASSSSNEKLFF; DNA: TGTGCCAGCAGTTCCTCTAATGAAAAACTGTTTTTT
size: -; D: -; V: TRBV19; J: TRBJ1-1; CDR3: CASSINLWGNTEAFF; DNA: TGTGCCAGTAGTATAAACCTATGGGGGAACACTGAAGCTTTCTTT
size: once; D: TRBD1; V: TRBV9; J: TRBJ1-1; CDR3: CASSVGTGAHTEAFF; DNA: TGTGCCAGCAGCGTCGGGACAGGGGCCCACACTGAAGCTTTCTTT
size: -; D: -; V: TRBV4-2; J: TRBJ2-5; CDR3: CASSQDTVEETQYF; DNA: TGTGCCAGCAGCCAAGACACGGTGGAAGAGACCCAGTACTTC
size: -; D: -; V: TRBV5-6; J: TRBJ2-1; CDR3: CASSFSIAEQFF; DNA: TGTGCCAGCAGCTTTAGCATCGCTGAGCAGTTCTTC
size: -; D: TRBD2; V: TRBV7-9; J: TRBJ2-1; CDR3: CASSSPWGRGEHEQFF; DNA: TGTGCCAGCAGTTCCCCGTGGGGGAGGGGTGAGCATGAGCAGTTCTTC
size: -; D: TRBD2; V: TRBV20-1; J: TRBJ2-1; CDR3: CSAKGTSVYEQFF; DNA: TGCAGTGCCAAGGGGACTAGCGTCTATGAGCAGTTCTTC
size: -; D: -; V: TRBV11-2; J: TRBJ2-5; CDR3: CASSLGRRQQETQYF; DNA: TGTGCCAGCAGCTTGGGCCGGCGGCAGCAAGAGACCCAGTACTTC
size: -; D: TRBD2; V: TRBV15; J: TRBJ2-5; CDR3: CATSGSSGAETQYF; DNA: TGTGCCACCAGCGGCTCTAGCGGGGCGGAGACCCAGTACTTC
size: -; D: -; V: TRBV10-2; J: TRBJ2-7; CDR3: CATHGAEQYF; DNA: TGCGCCACCCACGGGGCCGAGCAGTACTTC
size: -; D: TRBD2; V: TRBV20-1; J: TRBJ2-7; CDR3: CSARPRGRGGSYEQYF; DNA: TGCAGTGCCAGGCCCCGGGGGCGGGGGGGTTCCTACGAGCAGTACTTC
size: -; D: -; V: TRBV3-1; J: TRBJ2-6; CDR3: CASSQVRPPATGANVLTF; DNA: TGTGCCAGCAGCCAAGTCCGGCCCCCAGCAACCGGGGCCAACGTCCTGACTTTC
size: -; D: -; V: TRBV3-1; J: TRBJ1-2; CDR3: CASSPRPGGEVNYGYTF; DNA: TGTGCCAGCAGCCCCCGCCCGGGGGGGGAGGTTAACTATGGCTACACCTTC
size: -; D: TRBD2; V: TRBV4-3; J: TRBJ2-1; CDR3: CARRLRLAASSSYNEQFF; DNA: TGCGCCAGAAGGCTGCGACTAGCGGCCTCTAGCTCCTACAATGAGCAGTTCTTC
size: -; D: -; V: TRBV9; J: TRBJ1-5; CDR3: CASRSRNQPQHF; DNA: TGTGCCAGCAGATCTCGCAATCAGCCCCAGCATTTT
size: -; D: -; V: TRBV2; J: TRBJ1-4; CDR3: CASSEQGSWGEKLFF; DNA: TGTGCCAGCAGTGAACAGGGGAGTTGGGGTGAAAAACTGTTTTTT
size: -; D: TRBD2; V: TRBV4-2; J: TRBJ2-1; CDR3: CASSQDITSGLYNEQFF; DNA: TGTGCCAGCAGCCAAGATATCACTAGCGGACTATACAATGAGCAGTTCTTC
size: -; D: -; V: TRBV7-9; J: TRBJ2-7; CDR3: CASTNFPGARSYEQYF; DNA: TGTGCCAGCACCAACTTCCCAGGGGCGAGGTCCTACGAGCAGTACTTC
size: -; D: -; V: TRBV6-5; J: TRBJ2-2; CDR3: CASSYHRGGTGELFF; DNA: TGTGCCAGCAGTTACCACAGGGGAGGCACCGGGGAGCTGTTTTTT
size: -; D: -; V: TRBV9; J: TRBJ1-4; CDR3: CASSVGGRIEKLFF; DNA: TGTGCCAGCAGCGTAGGAGGCAGGATAGAAAAACTGTTTTTT
size: -; D: -; V: TRBV7-9; J: TRBJ2-1; CDR3: CASSLENAYNEQFF; DNA: TGTGCCAGCAGCTTAGAGAACGCCTACAATGAGCAGTTCTTC
size: -; D: TRBD1; V: TRBV5-4; J: TRBJ2-1; CDR3: CASSPGTGGYEQFF; DNA: TGTGCCAGCAGCCCCGGGACAGGGGGCTATGAGCAGTTCTTC
size: -; D: -; V: TRBV11-1; J: TRBJ1-1; CDR3: CASSLVLNTEAFF; DNA: TGTGCCAGCAGCTTAGTTCTTAACACTGAAGCTTTCTTT
size: -; D: TRBD2; V: TRBV11-2; J: TRBJ2-1; CDR3: CAVGTSGGDEQFF; DNA: TGTGCCGTAGGGACTAGCGGGGGGGATGAGCAGTTCTTC